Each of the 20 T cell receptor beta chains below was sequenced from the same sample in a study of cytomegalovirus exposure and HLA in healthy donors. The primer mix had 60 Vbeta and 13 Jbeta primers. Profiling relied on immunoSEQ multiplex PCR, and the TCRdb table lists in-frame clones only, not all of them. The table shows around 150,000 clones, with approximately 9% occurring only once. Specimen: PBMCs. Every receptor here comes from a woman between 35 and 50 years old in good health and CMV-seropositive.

CDR3 residues: CASSPDRSSYEQYF. CDR3 in DNA: TGTGCCAGCAGCCCTGACAGGTCATCCTACGAGCAGTACTTC. The rearrangement uses TRBV7-3 and TRBJ2-7; tentatively, D is TRBD1 (6 bases). The CDR3 totals 14 residues. CDR1 SGHTA and CDR2 FQGTGA come from the germline V gene. Trimming stripped 5 bases from V and 1 base from J, with 12 bases between.

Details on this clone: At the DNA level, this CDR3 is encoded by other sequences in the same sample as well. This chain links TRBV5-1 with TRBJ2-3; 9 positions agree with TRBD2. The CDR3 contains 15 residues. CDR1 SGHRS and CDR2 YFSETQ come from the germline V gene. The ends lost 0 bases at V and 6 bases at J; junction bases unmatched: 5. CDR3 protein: CASSLEGSGGDTQYF. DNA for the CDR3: TGCGCCAGCAGCTTGGAAGGTAGCGGGGGTGATACGCAGTATTTT.

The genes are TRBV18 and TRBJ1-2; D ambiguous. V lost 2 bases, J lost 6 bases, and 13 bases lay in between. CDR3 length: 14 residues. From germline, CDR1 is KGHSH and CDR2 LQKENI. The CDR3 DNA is TGTGCCAGCTCACCATCTCAAAGCAACGATGGCTACACCTTC. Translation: CASSPSQSNDGYTF.

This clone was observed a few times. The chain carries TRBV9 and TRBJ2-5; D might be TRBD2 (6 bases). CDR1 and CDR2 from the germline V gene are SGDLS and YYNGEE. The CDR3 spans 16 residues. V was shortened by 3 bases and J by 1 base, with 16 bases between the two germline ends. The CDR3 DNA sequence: TGTGCCAGCAGCGCCTCAGGGACCGGGGGCCAAGAGACCCAGTACTTC. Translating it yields CASSASGTGGQETQYF.

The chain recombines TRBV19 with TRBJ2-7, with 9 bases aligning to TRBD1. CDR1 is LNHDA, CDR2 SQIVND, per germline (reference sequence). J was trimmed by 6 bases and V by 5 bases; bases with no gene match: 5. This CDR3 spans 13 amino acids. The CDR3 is CASSQQGAVEQYF. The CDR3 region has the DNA TGTGCCAGTAGTCAACAGGGGGCCGTCGAGCAGTACTTC.

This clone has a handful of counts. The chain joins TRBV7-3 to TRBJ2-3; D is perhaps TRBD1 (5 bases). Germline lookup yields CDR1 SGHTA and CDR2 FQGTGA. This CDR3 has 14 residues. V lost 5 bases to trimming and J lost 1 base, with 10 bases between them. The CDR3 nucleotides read TGTGCCAGCAGCCCGCAGACAGGCACAGATACGCAGTATTTT. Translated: CASSPQTGTDTQYF.

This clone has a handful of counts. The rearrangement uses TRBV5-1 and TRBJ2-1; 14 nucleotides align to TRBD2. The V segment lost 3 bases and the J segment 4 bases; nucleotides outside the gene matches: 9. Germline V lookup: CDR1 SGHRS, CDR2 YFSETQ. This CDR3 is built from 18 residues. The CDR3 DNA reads TGCGCCAGCAGCTACCCGGAGGGACTAGCGGGGGAGTACAATGAGCAGTTCTTC. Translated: CASSYPEGLAGEYNEQFF.

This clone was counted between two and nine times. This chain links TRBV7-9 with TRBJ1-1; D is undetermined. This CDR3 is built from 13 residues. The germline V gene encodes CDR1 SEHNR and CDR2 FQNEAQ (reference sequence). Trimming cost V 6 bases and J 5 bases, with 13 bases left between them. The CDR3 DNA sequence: TGTGCCAGCAGGTCACTCTCGGGGACTGAAGCTTTCTTT. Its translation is CASRSLSGTEAFF.

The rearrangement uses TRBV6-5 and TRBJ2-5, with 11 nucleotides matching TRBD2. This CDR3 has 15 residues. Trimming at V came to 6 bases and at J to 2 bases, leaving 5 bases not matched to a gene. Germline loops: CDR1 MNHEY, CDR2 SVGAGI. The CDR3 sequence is CASSGSGGDQETQYF. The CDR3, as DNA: TGTGCCAGCAGCGGTAGCGGGGGGGATCAAGAGACCCAGTACTTC.

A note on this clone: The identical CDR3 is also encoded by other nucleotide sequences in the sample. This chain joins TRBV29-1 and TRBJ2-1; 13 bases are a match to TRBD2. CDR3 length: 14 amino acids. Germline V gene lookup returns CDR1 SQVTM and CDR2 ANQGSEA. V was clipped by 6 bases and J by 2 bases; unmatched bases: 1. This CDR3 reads CSVGLAGPYNEQFF. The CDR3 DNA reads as TGCAGCGTGGGACTAGCGGGGCCCTACAATGAGCAGTTCTTC.

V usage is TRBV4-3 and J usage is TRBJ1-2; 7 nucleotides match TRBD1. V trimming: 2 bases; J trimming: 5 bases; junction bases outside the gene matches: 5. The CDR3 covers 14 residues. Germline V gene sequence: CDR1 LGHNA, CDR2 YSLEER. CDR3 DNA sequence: TGCGCCAGCAGCCAATACAGGGGTGGGTATGGCTACACCTTC. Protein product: CASSQYRGGYGYTF.

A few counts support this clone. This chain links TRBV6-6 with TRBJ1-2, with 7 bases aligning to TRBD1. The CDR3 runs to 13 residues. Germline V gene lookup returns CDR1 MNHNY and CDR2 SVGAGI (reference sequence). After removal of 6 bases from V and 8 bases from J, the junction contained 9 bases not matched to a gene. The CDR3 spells CASRDRQGGGYTF. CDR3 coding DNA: TGTGCCAGCAGAGATAGACAGGGAGGCGGCTACACCTTC.

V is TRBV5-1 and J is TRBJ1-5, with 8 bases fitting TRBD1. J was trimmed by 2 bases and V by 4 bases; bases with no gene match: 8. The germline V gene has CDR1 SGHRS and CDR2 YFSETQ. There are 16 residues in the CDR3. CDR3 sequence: CASSPGTGGGNQPQHF. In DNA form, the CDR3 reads TGCGCCAGCAGCCCCGGGACAGGCGGAGGCAATCAGCCCCAGCATTTT.

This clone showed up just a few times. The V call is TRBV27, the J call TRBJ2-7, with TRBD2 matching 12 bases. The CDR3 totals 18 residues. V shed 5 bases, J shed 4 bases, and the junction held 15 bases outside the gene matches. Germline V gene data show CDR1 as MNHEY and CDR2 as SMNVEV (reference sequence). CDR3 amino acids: CASSPILAGGEGRYEQYF. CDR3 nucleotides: TGTGCCAGCAGTCCCATACTAGCGGGGGGTGAGGGGCGTTACGAGCAGTACTTC.

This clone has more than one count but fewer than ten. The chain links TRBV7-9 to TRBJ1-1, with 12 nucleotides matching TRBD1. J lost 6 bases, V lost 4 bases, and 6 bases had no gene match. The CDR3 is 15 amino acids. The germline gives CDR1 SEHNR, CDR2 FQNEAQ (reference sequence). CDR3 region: CASSSIRDRGPEAFF. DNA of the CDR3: TGTGCCAGCAGCTCCATCCGGGACAGGGGGCCTGAAGCTTTCTTT.

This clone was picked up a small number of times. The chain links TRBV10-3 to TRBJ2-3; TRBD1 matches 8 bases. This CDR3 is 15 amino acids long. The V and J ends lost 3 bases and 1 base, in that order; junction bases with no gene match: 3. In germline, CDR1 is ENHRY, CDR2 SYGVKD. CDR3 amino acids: CAISDRGLGTDTQYF. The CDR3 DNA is TGTGCCATCAGTGACAGGGGGCTAGGCACAGATACGCAGTATTTT.

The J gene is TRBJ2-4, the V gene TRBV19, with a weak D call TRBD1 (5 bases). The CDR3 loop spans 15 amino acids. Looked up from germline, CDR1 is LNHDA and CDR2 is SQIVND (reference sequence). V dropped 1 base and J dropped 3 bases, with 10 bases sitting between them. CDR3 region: CASSIGGQGKNIQYF. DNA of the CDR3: TGTGCCAGTAGTATAGGAGGACAAGGCAAAAACATTCAGTACTTC.

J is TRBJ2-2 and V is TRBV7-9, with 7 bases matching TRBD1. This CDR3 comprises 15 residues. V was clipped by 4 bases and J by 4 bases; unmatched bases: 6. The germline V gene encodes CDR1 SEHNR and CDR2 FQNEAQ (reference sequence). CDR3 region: CASSYRGRGTGELFF. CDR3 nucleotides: TGTGCCAGCAGCTACAGGGGTCGGGGCACCGGGGAGCTGTTTTTT.

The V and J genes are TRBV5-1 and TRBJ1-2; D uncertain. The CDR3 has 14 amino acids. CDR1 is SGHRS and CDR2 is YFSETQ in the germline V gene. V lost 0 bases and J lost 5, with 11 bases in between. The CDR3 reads CASSLDLSRYGYTF. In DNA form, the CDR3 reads TGCGCCAGCAGCTTGGATCTCTCGCGGTATGGCTACACCTTC.

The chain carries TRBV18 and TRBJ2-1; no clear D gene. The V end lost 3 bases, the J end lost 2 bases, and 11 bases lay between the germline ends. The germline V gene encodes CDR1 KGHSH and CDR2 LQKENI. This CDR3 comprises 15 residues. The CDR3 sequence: CASSPWAQTYNEQFF. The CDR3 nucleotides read TGTGCCAGCTCACCTTGGGCCCAAACCTACAATGAGCAGTTCTTC.